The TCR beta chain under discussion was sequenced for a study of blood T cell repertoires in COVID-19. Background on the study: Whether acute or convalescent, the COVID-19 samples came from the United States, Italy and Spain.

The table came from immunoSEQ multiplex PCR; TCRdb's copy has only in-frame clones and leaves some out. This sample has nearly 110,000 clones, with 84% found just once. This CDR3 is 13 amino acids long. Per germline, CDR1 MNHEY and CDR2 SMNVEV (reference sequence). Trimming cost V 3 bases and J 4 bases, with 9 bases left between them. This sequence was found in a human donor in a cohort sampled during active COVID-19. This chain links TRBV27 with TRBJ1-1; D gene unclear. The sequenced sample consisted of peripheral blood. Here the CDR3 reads CASSFREGTEAFF. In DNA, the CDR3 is TGTGCCAGCAGTTTTCGGGAGGGCACTGAAGCTTTCTTT.